These 2 T cell receptor beta chains were all obtained from the same sample, sequenced in a study of CD4 T cells in relation to SARS-CoV-2 and coronaviruses. Assay: immunoSEQ multiplex PCR; the TCRdb copy retains only in-frame clones and omits some. The profile shows tens of thousands of clones, 70% to 90% of them singletons. Sample: memory CD4+ T cells from PBMCs. These receptors all come from an adult with COVID-19.

This rearrangement joins TRBV16 to TRBJ2-1; TRBD2 aligns across 8 bases. Per the germline V gene, CDR1 is KGHSY and CDR2 is FQNENV. Unmatched junction bases numbered 2, after V lost 4 bases and J lost 3 bases. The CDR3 sequence is 14 residues long. This CDR3 is CASSPGTSYNEQFF. The DNA of the CDR3 is TGTGCCAGCAGCCCCGGGACTAGCTACAATGAGCAGTTCTTC.

The V call is TRBV6-1, the J call TRBJ1-1; D unresolved. From germline, CDR1 is MNHNS and CDR2 SASEGT. The CDR3 totals 17 residues. V lost 4 bases and J lost 1, with 19 bases in between. CDR3 amino acids: CASSGPPQVRRNTEAFF. CDR3 sequence (DNA): TGTGCCAGCAGTGGGCCCCCCCAGGTCCGGAGGAACACTGAAGCTTTCTTT.